Each of the 6 T cell receptor beta chains below was sequenced from the same sample in a study of blood T cell repertoires in COVID-19 (TCRdb year 2020). Receptor libraries were prepared by the immunoSEQ multiplex PCR assay. TCRdb limited this immuneACCESS table to in-frame rearrangements with V and J called. A share of clones is missing; checked studies link under half to unresolved V genes, and the rest is unexplained. The sample records 210,000 or so clones, 70% to 90% of which are singletons. The top ten clonotypes cover 3% to 3.5% of the sample. The sequencing sample was made of PBMCs or T cells enriched from blood (not recorded which). These receptors came from a woman between 50 and 59 years old in a cohort exposed to, infected with or recovered from COVID-19 (not recorded which).

This chain uses TRBV6-5 with TRBJ1-3; D might be TRBD1 (6 bases). The CDR3 has 13 residues. Germline lookup yields CDR1 MNHEY and CDR2 SVGAGI. The V end was cut by 6 bases, the J end by 8 bases, with 14 bases between. The CDR3 nucleotides are TGTGCCAGCAGATCGACAGGCCCATACACCATATATTTT. This encodes CASRSTGPYTIYF.

The V and J genes are TRBV20-1 and TRBJ1-4, with D possibly TRBD1 on 5 matching bases. CDR1 is DFQATT and CDR2 is SNEGSKA in the germline V gene (reference sequence). Trimming left V 1 base short and J 14 bases short, with 11 bases between. The CDR3 sequence is 11 residues long. The CDR3 protein is CSARGTPGLFF. The DNA for the CDR3 is TGCAGTGCTAGAGGGACCCCAGGGCTGTTTTTT.

The V gene is TRBV2, the J gene TRBJ1-2, with TRBD1 identical over 7 bases. Per germline, CDR1 SNHLY and CDR2 FYNNEI. The CDR3 sequence is 13 residues long. V was clipped by 7 bases and J by 8 bases; unmatched bases: 10. The CDR3 nucleotides are TGTGCCAGCACCACAGGGGTTCTAAGGGGCTACACCTTC. Translating gives CASTTGVLRGYTF.

The chain carries TRBV5-1 and TRBJ1-2; 8 nucleotides match TRBD1. Germline V gene sequence: CDR1 SGHRS, CDR2 YFSETQ. The CDR3 extends over 14 amino acids. Trimming at V came to 4 bases and at J to 0 bases, leaving 2 bases not matched to a gene. The CDR3 protein is CASSEDRANYGYTF. CDR3 nucleotides: TGCGCCAGCAGCGAGGACAGGGCTAACTATGGCTACACCTTC.

Here the CDR3 reads CASTGQGRYEQYF. In DNA, the CDR3 is TGTGCCAGCACTGGACAGGGAAGATACGAGCAGTACTTC. The chain is built from TRBV28 and TRBJ2-7; 8 positions agree with TRBD1. The V gene end was trimmed by 7 bases and the J gene end by 4 bases; junction bases not matched to a gene: 6. The CDR3 consists of 13 residues. CDR1 is MDHEN and CDR2 is SYDVKM in the germline V gene. Complete variable domain (other parts from reference TRBV28 and TRBJ2-7): DVKVTQSSRYLVKRTGEKVFLECVQDMDHENMFWYRQDPGLGLRLIYFSYDVKMKEKGDIPEGYSVSREKKERFSLILESASTNQTSMYLCASTGQGRYEQYFGPGTRLTVT.

The chain employs TRBV11-2 and TRBJ1-3; D is uncertain. Looked up from germline, CDR1 is SGHAT and CDR2 is FQNNGV. The V gene lost 0 bases and the J gene lost 4 bases, with 7 bases spanning the gap. The CDR3 covers 14 residues. Written as DNA, the CDR3 is TGTGCCAGCAGCTTAGAGCCAGAAGGAAACACCATATATTTT. Translating it yields CASSLEPEGNTIYF.